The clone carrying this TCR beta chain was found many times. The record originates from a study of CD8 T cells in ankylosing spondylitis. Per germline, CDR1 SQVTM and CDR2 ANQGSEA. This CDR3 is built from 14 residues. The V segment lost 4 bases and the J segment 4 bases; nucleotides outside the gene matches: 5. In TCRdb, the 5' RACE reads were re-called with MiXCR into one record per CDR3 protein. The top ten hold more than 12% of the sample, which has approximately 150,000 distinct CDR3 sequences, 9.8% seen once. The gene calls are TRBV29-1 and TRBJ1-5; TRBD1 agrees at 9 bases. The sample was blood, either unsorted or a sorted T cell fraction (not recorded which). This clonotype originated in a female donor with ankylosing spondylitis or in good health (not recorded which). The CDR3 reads CSVVWGQGNQPQHF. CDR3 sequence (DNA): TGCAGCGTTGTATGGGGACAGGGTAATCAGCCCCAGCATTTT.